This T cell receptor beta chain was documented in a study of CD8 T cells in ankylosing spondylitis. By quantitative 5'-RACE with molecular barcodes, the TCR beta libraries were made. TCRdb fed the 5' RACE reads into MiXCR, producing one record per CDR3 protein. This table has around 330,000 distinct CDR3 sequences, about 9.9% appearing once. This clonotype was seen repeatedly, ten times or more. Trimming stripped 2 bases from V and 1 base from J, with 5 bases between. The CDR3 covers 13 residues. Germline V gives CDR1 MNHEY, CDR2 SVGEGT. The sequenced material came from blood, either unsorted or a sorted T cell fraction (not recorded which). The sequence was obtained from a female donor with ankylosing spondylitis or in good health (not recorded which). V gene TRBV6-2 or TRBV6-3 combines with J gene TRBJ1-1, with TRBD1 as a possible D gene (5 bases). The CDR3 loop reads CASSYGQNTEAFF. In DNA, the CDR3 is TGTGCCAGCAGTTACGGACAGAACACTGAAGCTTTCTTT.